The 21 T cell receptor beta chains below all came from one sample that was sequenced in a study of blood T cell repertoires in COVID-19. Assay used: immunoSEQ multiplex PCR; TCRdb lists only in-frame clones, some missing. The sample records roughly 250,000 clones, about 68% being singletons. The sequenced material came from peripheral blood. These receptors all stem from an elderly woman with acute or convalescent COVID-19.

The rearrangement uses TRBV3-1 (or the pseudogene TRBV3-2) and TRBJ2-1; 16 positions match TRBD2. Germline CDR1 reads LGHDT; CDR2 reads YNNKEL (reference sequence). The CDR3 totals 21 residues. V lost 4 bases, J lost 0 bases, and 12 bases stayed unmatched. The CDR3 coding sequence is TGTGCCAGCAGCCCGACTCGGGGACTAGCGGGAGGGCCGAGCTCCTACAATGAGCAGTTCTTC. Translation: CASSPTRGLAGGPSSYNEQFF.

This sequence joins TRBV3-1 (or the pseudogene TRBV3-2) and TRBJ2-5; 12 bases map to TRBD2. This CDR3 has 17 residues. Germline V gene data show CDR1 as LGHDT and CDR2 as YNNKEL (reference sequence). V was pared by 5 bases and J by 5 bases, with 12 bases of the junction left unmatched. The CDR3 DNA follows: TGTGCCAGCAGCTTCCGGACTAGCGGGAATTCCGCCGAGACCCAGTACTTC. It encodes CASSFRTSGNSAETQYF.

The chain combines TRBV18 with TRBJ2-7, with TRBD1 matching 8 bases. The CDR3 contains 14 residues. Germline lookup yields CDR1 KGHSH and CDR2 LQKENI. V was clipped by 6 bases and J by 4 bases; unmatched bases: 8. CDR3 region: CASSLAQGAYEQYF. The CDR3 region has the DNA TGTGCCAGCTCCCTGGCTCAGGGGGCTTACGAGCAGTACTTC.

The chain links TRBV19 to TRBJ1-2; perhaps TRBD1 as D (6 bases). Trimming pared 0 bases from V and 7 bases from J, leaving 21 bases between. Germline CDR1 and CDR2: LNHDA and SQIVND (reference sequence). The CDR3 contains 17 residues. The CDR3 DNA reads as TGTGCCAGTAGTATAGAAGGAACAGGGCGCACGTCCGGTGGCTACACCTTC. It codes for CASSIEGTGRTSGGYTF.

This chain uses TRBV19 with TRBJ1-1; no reliable D call. The germline V and J ends were trimmed by 3 bases and 0 bases, with 11 bases remaining between them. The germline V gene has CDR1 LNHDA and CDR2 SQIVND (reference sequence). The CDR3 length is 15 residues. CDR3 coding DNA: TGTGCCAGTAGTATGGGCGGGATCATGAACACTGAAGCTTTCTTT. Its protein product is CASSMGGIMNTEAFF.

This chain joins TRBV7-7 and TRBJ2-5; TRBD1 is a possible D gene (5 bases). Trimming stripped 1 base from V and 2 bases from J, with 11 bases between. There are 15 residues in the CDR3. CDR1 and CDR2 (germline): SSHAT, FNYEAQ (reference sequence). CDR3 region: CASSLVVGVQETQYF. The DNA for the CDR3 is TGTGCCAGCAGCTTAGTCGTAGGGGTACAAGAGACCCAGTACTTC.

The chain recombines TRBV5-1 with TRBJ2-3, with D perhaps matching TRBD2 (6 bases). The germline V gene encodes CDR1 SGHRS and CDR2 YFSETQ. Deletions cut 5 bases from V and 2 bases from J, with 12 bases between. This CDR3 region has 14 residues. The CDR3 DNA reads as TGCGCCAGCAGTACTAGCAACCCCACAGATACGCAGTATTTT. Translation: CASSTSNPTDTQYF.

The V gene is TRBV7-9, the J gene TRBJ2-7; D might be TRBD1 (7 bases). Germline V gene lookup returns CDR1 SEHNR and CDR2 FQNEAQ (reference sequence). Trimming removed 5 bases from V and 0 bases from J, with 20 bases in between. The CDR3 runs to 17 residues. The CDR3 DNA sequence: TGTGCCAGCAGCCCAAGGAGGGGGCTACCGAGCTCCTACGAGCAGTACTTC. Protein sequence: CASSPRRGLPSSYEQYF.

The chain recombines TRBV3-1 (or the pseudogene TRBV3-2) with TRBJ1-3; TRBD1 is a possible D gene (5 bases). CDR3 length equals 14 residues. V was trimmed by 1 base and J by 4 bases, leaving 8 bases between them. The germline gives CDR1 LGHDT, CDR2 YNNKEL (reference sequence). The CDR3 loop is CASSQATVGNTIYF. CDR3 DNA sequence: TGTGCCAGCAGCCAAGCGACAGTCGGAAACACCATATATTTT.

The V and J genes are TRBV18 and TRBJ2-1; TRBD2 aligns across 10 bases. This CDR3 is built from 15 residues. Unmatched junction bases numbered 6, after V lost 4 bases and J lost 6 bases. Germline V CDR1 and CDR2: KGHSH, LQKENI. The CDR3 DNA follows: TGTGCCAGCTCACAAAGCGGGGGGGCGATCAATGAGCAGTTCTTC. Its translation is CASSQSGGAINEQFF.

This chain connects TRBV19 to TRBJ1-1, with D unresolved. Trimming shortened V by 5 bases and J by 1 base, and 11 bases separated the two germline ends. CDR3 size: 14 residues. Per germline, CDR1 LNHDA and CDR2 SQIVND (reference sequence). The CDR3 protein is CASSVVAGNTEAFF. The CDR3 DNA reads TGTGCCAGTAGTGTCGTCGCCGGGAACACTGAAGCTTTCTTT.

The chain joins TRBV6-2 or TRBV6-3 to TRBJ2-6, with 8 bases matching TRBD1. V dropped 6 bases and J dropped 2; count of bases not matched to a gene: 12. The V gene's germline CDR1 is MNHEY and CDR2 SVGEGT. There are 18 residues in the CDR3. CDR3: CASSLWRTGRTGANVLTF. CDR3 sequence (DNA): TGTGCCAGCAGCCTCTGGCGGACAGGGAGGACTGGGGCCAACGTCCTGACTTTC.

The chain joins TRBV6-5 to TRBJ2-7; D perhaps matches TRBD1 (6 bases). The CDR3 extends over 14 amino acids. Germline V gene lookup returns CDR1 MNHEY and CDR2 SVGAGI. Trimming stripped 6 bases from V and 3 bases from J, with 15 bases between. CDR3: CASRLSGHIYEQYF. CDR3 sequence (DNA): TGTGCCAGCAGATTATCGGGACACATCTACGAGCAGTACTTC.

This clone has ten or more counts. The chain links TRBV19 to TRBJ1-2, with 10 positions matching TRBD1. The CDR3 length is 15 residues. Losses at the gene ends were 5 bases for V and 8 bases for J; bases not matched to a gene: 11. Germline V gene data show CDR1 as LNHDA and CDR2 as SQIVND (reference sequence). The CDR3 region has the DNA TGTGCCAGTAGTCCTTGGGACAGGGGTGAGGAGGGCTACACCTTC. This gives the protein CASSPWDRGEEGYTF. Variable domain in full (rest from reference TRBV19 and TRBJ1-2): DGGITQSPKYLFRKEGQNVTLSCEQNLNHDAMYWYRQDPGQGLRLIYYSQIVNDFQKGDIAEGYSVSREKKESFPLTVTSAQKNPTAFYLCASSPWDRGEEGYTFGSGTRLTVV.

CDR3 amino acids: CASSFTSHQPQHF. CDR3 DNA sequence: TGTGCCAGCAGCTTTACCAGTCATCAGCCCCAGCATTTT. This chain uses TRBV5-5 with TRBJ1-5; D gene unclear. This CDR3 contains 13 residues. The germline gives CDR1 SGHKS, CDR2 YYEKEE (reference sequence). With 2 bases removed from V and 5 bases from J, the gap between germline ends came to 8 bases.

This clone was seen only a few times. The chain employs TRBV12-3 or TRBV12-4 and TRBJ1-1, with D tentatively TRBD1 (6 bases). Trimming stripped 7 bases from V and 0 bases from J, with 9 bases between. This CDR3 has 13 residues. As DNA, the CDR3 is TGTGCCAGCAAAGGACAGTTGAACACTGAAGCTTTCTTT. It encodes CASKGQLNTEAFF.

V gene TRBV12-3 or TRBV12-4 combines with J gene TRBJ2-2, with unresolved D. This CDR3 region has 12 residues. Trimming left V 3 bases short and J 7 bases short, with 6 bases between. In DNA form, the CDR3 reads TGTGCCAGCAGTTTGTCAGGCGGGGAGCTGTTTTTT. It is translated as CASSLSGGELFF.

CDR3 amino acids: CASSNHLTGSNSPLHF. The DNA for the CDR3 is TGCGCCAGCAGCAACCATCTTACAGGGTCGAATTCACCCCTCCACTTT. The V call is TRBV5-1, the J call TRBJ1-6; possible D gene TRBD1, 6 bases. V lost 4 bases to trimming and J lost 7 bases, with 18 bases between them. Germline loops: CDR1 SGHRS, CDR2 YFSETQ. The CDR3 covers 16 residues. The whole variable domain, remainder taken from reference TRBV5-1 and TRBJ1-6, is KAGVTQTPRYLIKTRGQQVTLSCSPISGHRSVSWYQQTPGQGLQFLFEYFSETQRNKGNFPGRFSGRQFSNSRSEMNVSTLELGDSALYLCASSNHLTGSNSPLHFGNGTRLTVT.

The chain carries TRBV6-5 and TRBJ1-6; D gene unclear. V gave up 7 bases and J gave up 5 bases, with 15 bases separating them. CDR3 length: 15 amino acids. The germline V gene encodes CDR1 MNHEY and CDR2 SVGAGI. The CDR3 reads CASTPGYGNNSPLHF. The CDR3 DNA reads as TGTGCCAGCACCCCCGGGTACGGAAATAATTCACCCCTCCACTTT.

This clone was seen ten or more times. The chain recombines TRBV5-1 with TRBJ2-2; the match to TRBD1 covers 9 bases. V shed 0 bases, J shed 4 bases, and the junction held 1 base outside the gene matches. Germline assignment: CDR1 SGHRS and CDR2 YFSETQ. The CDR3 length is 15 residues. The CDR3 DNA reads TGCGCCAGCAGCTTGGAGACAGGGGGCACCGGGGAGCTGTTTTTT. It encodes CASSLETGGTGELFF.

The CDR3 loop is CAWSRGQLTGELFF. CDR3 coding DNA: TGTGCCTGGAGTAGGGGACAGCTGACCGGGGAGCTGTTTTTT. The V gene is TRBV30, the J gene TRBJ2-2; TRBD1 aligns across 7 bases. Germline loops: CDR1 GTSNPN, CDR2 SVGIG (reference sequence). The length of the CDR3 is 14 residues. V lost 2 bases and J lost 5; bases outside the gene matches: 5.